This TCR beta chain was identified during a study of blood T cell repertoires in COVID-19. In the study overall: The samples span acute and convalescent COVID-19 from the United States, Italy and Spain. The cDNA or gDNA used as material had been derived from T cells, B-cell-depleted T cells, or PBMCs.

Per the authors' pipeline: Amplification of reference gene primers was used by the study to estimate nucleated cell counts. Assay: immunoSEQ multiplex PCR; the TCRdb copy retains only in-frame clones and omits some. Clone size and V and J calls were adopted from that table, with D and trimming inferred from the DNA. This sample has over 50,000 clones, with approximately 87% found just once. This CDR3 comprises 15 residues. Germline V CDR1 and CDR2: KGHSH, LQKENI. V shed 3 bases and J shed 6 bases, with 15 bases lying between them. The J gene is TRBJ2-1, the V gene TRBV18; perhaps TRBD1 as D (5 bases). Material: peripheral blood. This receptor was identified in a man in his 60s with acute or convalescent COVID-19. CDR3 nucleotide sequence: TGTGCCAGCTCACCGCAGGGCCTCCTCTTCAATGAGCAGTTCTTC. It specifies CASSPQGLLFNEQFF.